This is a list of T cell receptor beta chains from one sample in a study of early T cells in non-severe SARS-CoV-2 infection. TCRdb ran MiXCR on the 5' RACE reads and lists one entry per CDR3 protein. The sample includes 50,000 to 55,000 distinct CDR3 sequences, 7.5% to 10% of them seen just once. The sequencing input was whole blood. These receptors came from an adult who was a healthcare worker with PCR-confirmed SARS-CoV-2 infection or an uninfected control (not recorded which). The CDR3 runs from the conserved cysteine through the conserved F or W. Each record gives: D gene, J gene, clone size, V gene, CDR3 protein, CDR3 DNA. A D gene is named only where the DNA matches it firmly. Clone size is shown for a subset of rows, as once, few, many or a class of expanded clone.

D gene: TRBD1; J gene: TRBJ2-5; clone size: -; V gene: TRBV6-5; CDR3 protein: CASGRTGWNQETQYF; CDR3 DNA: TGTGCCAGCGGACGGACAGGGTGGAACCAAGAGACCCAGTACTTC
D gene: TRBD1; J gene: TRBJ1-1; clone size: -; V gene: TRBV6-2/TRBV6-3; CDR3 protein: CASRHTGTETEAFF; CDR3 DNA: TGTGCCAGCAGGCATACCGGGACAGAGACTGAAGCTTTCTTT
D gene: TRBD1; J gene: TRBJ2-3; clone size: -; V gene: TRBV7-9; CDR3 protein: CASSLVTGADTQYF; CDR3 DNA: TGTGCCAGCAGCTTGGTAACAGGGGCAGATACGCAGTATTTT
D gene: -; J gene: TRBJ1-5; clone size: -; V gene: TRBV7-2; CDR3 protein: CASSSSGDNNQPQHF; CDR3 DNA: TGTGCCAGCAGCTCATCCGGAGATAACAATCAGCCCCAGCATTTT
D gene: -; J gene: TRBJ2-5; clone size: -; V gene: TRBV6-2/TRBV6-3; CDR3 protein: CASSYPSKTQYF; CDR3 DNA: TGTGCCAGCAGTTACCCCTCGAAGACCCAGTACTTC
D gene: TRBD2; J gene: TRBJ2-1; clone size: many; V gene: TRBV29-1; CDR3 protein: CSVDLKRDRRNEQFF; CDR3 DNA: TGCAGCGTTGACCTGAAGCGGGATCGAAGGAATGAGCAGTTCTTC
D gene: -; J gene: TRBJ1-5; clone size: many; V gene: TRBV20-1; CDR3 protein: CSAPRPSAGESGDQPQHF; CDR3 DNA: TGCAGTGCTCCACGCCCCAGCGCAGGAGAAAGTGGGGATCAGCCCCAGCATTTT
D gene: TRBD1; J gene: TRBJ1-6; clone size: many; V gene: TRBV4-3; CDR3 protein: CASSPRQGSYNSPLHF; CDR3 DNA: TGCGCCAGCAGCCCTAGACAGGGGTCTTATAATTCACCCCTCCACTTT
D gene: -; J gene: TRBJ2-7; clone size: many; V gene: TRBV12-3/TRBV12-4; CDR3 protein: CASSQTDLTEQYF; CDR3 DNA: TGTGCCAGCAGTCAAACGGACTTGACTGAGCAGTACTTC
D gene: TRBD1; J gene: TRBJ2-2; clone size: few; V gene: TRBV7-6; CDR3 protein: CASRGTVAGELFF; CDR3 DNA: TGTGCCAGCAGAGGGACAGTTGCCGGGGAGCTGTTTTTT
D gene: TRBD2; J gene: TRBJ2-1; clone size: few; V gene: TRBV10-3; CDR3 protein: CAVRSGGQGFNEQFF; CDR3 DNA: TGTGCCGTTAGGTCGGGGGGGCAGGGCTTCAATGAGCAGTTCTTC
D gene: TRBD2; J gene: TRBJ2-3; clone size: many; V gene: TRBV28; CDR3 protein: CASSPSGRRDTQYF; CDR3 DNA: TGTGCCAGCAGTCCCAGCGGGAGGCGGGATACGCAGTATTTT
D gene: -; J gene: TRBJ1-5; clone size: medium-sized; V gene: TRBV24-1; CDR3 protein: CATSQGYQPQHF; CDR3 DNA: TGTGCCACCAGTCAGGGTTATCAGCCCCAGCATTTT
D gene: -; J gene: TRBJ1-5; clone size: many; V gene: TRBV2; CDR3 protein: CASGTRSNQPQHF; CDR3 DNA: TGTGCCAGCGGTACAAGAAGCAATCAGCCCCAGCATTTT
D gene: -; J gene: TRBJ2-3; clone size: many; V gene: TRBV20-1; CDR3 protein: CSASPLPADTQYF; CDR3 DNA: TGCAGTGCTAGTCCTCTCCCCGCAGATACGCAGTATTTT
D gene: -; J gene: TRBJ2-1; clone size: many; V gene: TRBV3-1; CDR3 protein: CASSLGGRKSYNEQFF; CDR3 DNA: TGTGCCAGCAGTCTAGGGGGGAGGAAATCCTACAATGAGCAGTTCTTC